This is a list of T cell receptor beta chains from one sample in a study of blood T cell repertoires in COVID-19. Sequencing used immunoSEQ multiplex PCR; TCRdb keeps in-frame clones, though not all of them. The sample consists of approximately 70,000 clones, roughly 79% of them appearing once. Sequenced input: peripheral blood. Receptors were obtained from a woman in her fifties or sixties with acute or convalescent COVID-19. The CDR3 runs from the conserved cysteine through the conserved F or W. D genes are given only for firm matches. A row's size may be missing; if present it is once, few, many or a size class.

D,J,V,size,CDR3,DNA
TRBD1,TRBJ1-6,TRBV6-2/TRBV6-3,.,CASSRQGTNSPLHF,TGTGCCAGCAGTCGACAGGGGACTAATTCACCCCTCCACTTT
.,TRBJ2-5,TRBV5-4,.,CASSLGTRKETQYF,TGTGCCAGCAGCTTAGGGACAAGGAAAGAGACCCAGTACTTC
TRBD2,TRBJ2-7,TRBV7-3,.,CASSLMGSGGEQYF,TGTGCCAGCAGCTTAATGGGTAGCGGGGGCGAGCAGTACTTC
.,TRBJ2-1,TRBV7-9,.,CASSLGAGQTYNEQFF,TGTGCCAGCAGCCTAGGGGCGGGACAGACCTACAATGAGCAGTTCTTC
.,TRBJ2-5,TRBV18,.,CASSPLANQETQYF,TGTGCCAGCTCACCACTAGCCAACCAAGAGACCCAGTACTTC
.,TRBJ1-2,TRBV7-3,.,CASSLASGDGYTF,TGTGCCAGCAGCTTAGCGTCAGGGGACGGCTACACCTTC
.,TRBJ1-5,TRBV4-1,.,CASSQDRNQPQHF,TGCGCCAGCAGCCAAGACAGGAATCAGCCCCAGCATTTT
.,TRBJ2-7,TRBV27,few,CASSSHGPRGYEQYF,TGTGCCAGCAGTTCGCACGGGCCCCGGGGGTACGAGCAGTACTTC
.,TRBJ2-7,TRBV20-1,.,CSASIVRSYEQYF,TGCAGTGCTAGTATAGTGCGATCCTACGAGCAGTACTTC
TRBD1,TRBJ1-1,TRBV5-1,.,CASRGQGLNTEAFF,TGCGCCAGCCGAGGACAGGGCTTGAACACTGAAGCTTTCTTT
.,TRBJ1-4,TRBV6-5,once,CASSYSGGTNEKLFF,TGTGCCAGCAGTTACTCGGGGGGAACTAATGAAAAACTGTTTTTT
.,TRBJ1-5,TRBV14,.,CASSRYQRGPQHF,TGTGCCAGCAGCCGATATCAAAGGGGGCCCCAGCATTTT
.,TRBJ2-7,TRBV9,.,CASSVGTVRYEQYF,TGTGCCAGCAGCGTAGGGACAGTCCGCTACGAGCAGTACTTC
.,TRBJ2-1,TRBV4-1,once,CASSQIDLISYNEQFF,TGCGCCAGCAGCCAAATCGACTTGATCTCCTACAATGAGCAGTTCTTC
.,TRBJ1-1,TRBV27,once,CASSKIGTEAFF,TGTGCCAGCAGTAAAATCGGCACTGAAGCTTTCTTT
TRBD2,TRBJ2-1,TRBV7-6,few,CASSIDGLADNEQFF,TGTGCCAGCAGCATAGATGGACTAGCGGACAATGAGCAGTTCTTC
.,TRBJ2-3,TRBV29-1,.,CSVGLEEYF,TGCAGCGTTGGATTAGAGGAGTATTTT
TRBD1,TRBJ1-5,TRBV2,.,CASRDRGAQPQHF,TGTGCCAGCAGAGACAGGGGGGCTCAGCCCCAGCATTTT
TRBD2,TRBJ2-7,TRBV28,once,CASSHSFREGTYEQYF,TGTGCCAGCAGTCACAGTTTCAGGGAGGGGACCTACGAGCAGTACTTC
.,TRBJ2-6,TRBV2,.,CASSEKAEANVLTF,TGTGCCAGCAGTGAGAAAGCCGAGGCCAACGTCCTGACTTTC
TRBD1,TRBJ1-6,TRBV14,.,CASSQGLEGAIYNSPLHF,TGTGCCAGCAGCCAAGGATTAGAGGGGGCAATCTATAATTCACCCCTCCACTTT
TRBD1,TRBJ1-5,TRBV11-3,.,CASSLAQGAQPQHF,TGTGCCAGCAGCTTAGCACAGGGGGCGCAGCCCCAGCATTTT
.,TRBJ2-7,TRBV6-2/TRBV6-3,.,CASSREGGTYEQYF,TGTGCCAGCAGTCGAGAGGGTGGGACTTACGAGCAGTACTTC
TRBD1,TRBJ1-1,TRBV10-1,few,CASREQGGGSTEAFF,TGCGCCAGCAGGGAACAGGGGGGCGGGAGCACTGAAGCTTTCTTT
.,TRBJ1-5,TRBV4-2,.,CASSQRDSGDSNQPQHF,TGTGCCAGCAGCCAACGCGATTCAGGGGATAGCAATCAGCCCCAGCATTTT
.,TRBJ1-3,TRBV21-1,.,CASSKRGKNKSSGNTIYF,TGTGCCAGCAGCAAGAGGGGGAAGAACAAGAGCTCTGGAAACACCATATATTTT
TRBD1,TRBJ2-5,TRBV7-8,.,CASSLVGTGMGETQYF,TGTGCCAGCAGCTTAGTTGGGACAGGGATGGGAGAGACCCAGTACTTC
.,TRBJ1-4,TRBV30,.,CAWTPGTTNEKLFF,TGTGCCTGGACCCCCGGGACAACTAATGAAAAACTGTTTTTT
TRBD1,TRBJ1-6,TRBV5-4,.,CASSLGLRQGNSPLHF,TGTGCCAGCAGCTTGGGACTGAGACAGGGAAATTCACCCCTCCACTTT
TRBD2,TRBJ2-6,TRBV7-9,.,CASSLGGGVANVLTF,TGTGCCAGCAGCTTAGGCGGGGGGGTAGCCAACGTCCTGACTTTC
.,TRBJ1-5,TRBV21-1,.,CAQRKGGENSNQPQHF,TGTGCCCAGCGGAAAGGGGGAGAAAATAGCAATCAGCCCCAGCATTTT
TRBD1,TRBJ1-1,TRBV2,.,CASRPPGTGRFTEAFF,TGTGCCAGCAGGCCTCCCGGGACAGGGAGATTCACTGAAGCTTTCTTT
TRBD1,TRBJ2-2,TRBV18,.,CASSPPREGPDRAANTGELFF,TGTGCCAGCTCACCTCCACGAGAGGGACCCGACAGGGCCGCTAACACCGGGGAGCTGTTTTTT
.,TRBJ2-1,TRBV27,.,CASSPGTPDYNEQFF,TGTGCCAGCAGCCCCGGGACTCCTGACTATAATGAGCAGTTCTTC
TRBD2,TRBJ2-3,TRBV7-6,few,CASSLTSGGLTDTQYF,TGTGCCAGCAGCTTAACTAGCGGGGGACTCACAGATACGCAGTATTTT
TRBD1,TRBJ1-2,TRBV29-1,.,CSAIISTGGFYGYTF,TGCAGCGCCATAATTTCGACAGGGGGCTTCTATGGCTACACCTTC
TRBD2,TRBJ2-1,TRBV6-6,.,CASTGTRGGNEQFF,TGTGCCAGCACCGGGACTAGAGGAGGCAATGAGCAGTTCTTC
.,TRBJ1-2,TRBV2,.,CASSVRGADYGYTF,TGTGCCAGCAGTGTTAGGGGCGCGGACTATGGCTACACCTTC
TRBD1,TRBJ2-4,TRBV5-6,.,CASSSRSGTGTKNIQYF,TGTGCCAGCAGCTCACGATCTGGGACAGGGACCAAAAACATTCAGTACTTC
.,TRBJ1-2,TRBV5-1,.,CASSFAGTSYGYTF,TGCGCCAGCAGCTTCGCGGGGACCTCCTATGGCTACACCTTC
TRBD1,TRBJ1-4,TRBV5-1,.,CASAPTGVTNEKLFF,TGCGCCAGCGCTCCTACAGGGGTAACTAATGAAAAACTGTTTTTT
.,TRBJ1-4,TRBV3-1/TRBV3-2,.,CASSQFGGTSEKLFF,TGTGCCAGCAGCCAGTTCGGCGGCACTAGTGAAAAACTGTTTTTT